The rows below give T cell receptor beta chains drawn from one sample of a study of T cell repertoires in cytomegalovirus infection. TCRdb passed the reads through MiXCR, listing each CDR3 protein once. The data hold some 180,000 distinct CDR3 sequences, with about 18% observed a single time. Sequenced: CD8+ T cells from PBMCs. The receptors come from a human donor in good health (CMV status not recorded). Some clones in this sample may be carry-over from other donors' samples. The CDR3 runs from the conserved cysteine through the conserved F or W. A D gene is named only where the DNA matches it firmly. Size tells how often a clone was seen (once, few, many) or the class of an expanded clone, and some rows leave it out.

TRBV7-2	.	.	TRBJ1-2	TGTGCCAGCAGCATGGACAGTACCTATGGCTACACCTTC	CASSMDSTYGYTF
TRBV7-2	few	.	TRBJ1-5	TGTGCCAGCAGCTTAGGGGTAGGGAGCAATCAGCCCCAGCATTTT	CASSLGVGSNQPQHF
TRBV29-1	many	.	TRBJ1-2	TGCAGCGTTGATGTGTCAGATCAAAACTATGGCTACACCTTC	CSVDVSDQNYGYTF
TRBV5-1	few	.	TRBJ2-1	TGCGCCAGCAGCACCGGACATCCGAGCTCCTACAATGAGCAGTTCTTC	CASSTGHPSSYNEQFF
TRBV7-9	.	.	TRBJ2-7	TGTGCCAGCAGCTTCGAAGGGACTCAGAGCGAGCAGTACTTC	CASSFEGTQSEQYF
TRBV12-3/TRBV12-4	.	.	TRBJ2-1	TGTGCCAGCAGTTTAGGATCGGGACTCTACAATGAGCAGTTCTTC	CASSLGSGLYNEQFF
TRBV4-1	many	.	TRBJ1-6	TGCGCCAGCAGCCAAGTGGGGACCGGGGATTCACCCCTCCACTTT	CASSQVGTGDSPLHF
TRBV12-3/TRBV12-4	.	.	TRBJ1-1	TGTGCCAGCAGTTTAACAGACAGAACCACTGAAGCTTTCTTT	CASSLTDRTTEAFF
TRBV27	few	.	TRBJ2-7	TGTGCCAGCAGTCCCTTTGGGCAGGGGAGCTACGAGCAGTACTTC	CASSPFGQGSYEQYF
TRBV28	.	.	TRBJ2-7	TGTGCCAGCAGTTTGTCCCCGGGCTCCTACGAGCAGTACTTC	CASSLSPGSYEQYF
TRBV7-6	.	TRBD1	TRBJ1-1	TGTGCCAGCAGCCCTCGGACAGGGGACACTGAAGCTTTCTTT	CASSPRTGDTEAFF
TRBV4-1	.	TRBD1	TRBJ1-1	TGCGCCAGCAGCGACAGGGCGAACACTGAAGCTTTCTTT	CASSDRANTEAFF
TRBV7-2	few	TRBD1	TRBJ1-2	TGTGCCAGCAGCACCCCCTTGGACAGGATAACCTATGGCTACACCTTC	CASSTPLDRITYGYTF
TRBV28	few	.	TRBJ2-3	TGTGCCAGCAGTTTGTTCCATGGACTTACTACTAGCACAGATACGCAGTATTTT	CASSLFHGLTTSTDTQYF